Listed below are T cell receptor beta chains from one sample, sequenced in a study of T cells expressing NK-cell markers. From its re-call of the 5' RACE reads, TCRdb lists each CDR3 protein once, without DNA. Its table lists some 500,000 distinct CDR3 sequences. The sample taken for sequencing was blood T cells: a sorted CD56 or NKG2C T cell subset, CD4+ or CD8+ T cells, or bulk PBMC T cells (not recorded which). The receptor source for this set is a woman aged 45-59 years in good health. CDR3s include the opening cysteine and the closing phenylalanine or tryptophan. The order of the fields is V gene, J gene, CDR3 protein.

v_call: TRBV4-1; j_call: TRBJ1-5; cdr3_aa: CASSQTGPQQPQHF
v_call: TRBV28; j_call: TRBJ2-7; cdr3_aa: CASSSTPPYEQYF
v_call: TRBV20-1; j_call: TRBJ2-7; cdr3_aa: CSATEPLGEQYF
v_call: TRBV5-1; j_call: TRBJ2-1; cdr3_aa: CASSLLGNVEAEQFF
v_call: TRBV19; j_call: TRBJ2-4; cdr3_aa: CASSTETGNIQYF
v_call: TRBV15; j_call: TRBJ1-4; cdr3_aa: CATSRDPVSPGANGEKLFF
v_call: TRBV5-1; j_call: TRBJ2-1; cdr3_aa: CASSPSGVGDNEQFF
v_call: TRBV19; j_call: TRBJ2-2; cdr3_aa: CASSGQYTGELFF
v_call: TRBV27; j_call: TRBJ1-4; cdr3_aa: CASRLGEKLFF
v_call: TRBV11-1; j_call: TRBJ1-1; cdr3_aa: CASSLGLVKTEAFF
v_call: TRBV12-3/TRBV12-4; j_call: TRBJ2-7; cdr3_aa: CASSPPGLAGVKQYF
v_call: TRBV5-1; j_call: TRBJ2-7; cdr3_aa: CASSLAGGGSYEQYF
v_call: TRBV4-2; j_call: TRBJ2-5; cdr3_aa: CASSQDEQGGETQYF
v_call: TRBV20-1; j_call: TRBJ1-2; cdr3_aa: CSARAQSVSYTF
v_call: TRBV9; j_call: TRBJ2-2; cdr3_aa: CASSVGQGNTGELFF
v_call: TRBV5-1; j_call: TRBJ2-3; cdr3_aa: CASSPVVGTTQYF
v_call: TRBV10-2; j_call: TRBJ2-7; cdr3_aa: CASTSGRFNEQYF
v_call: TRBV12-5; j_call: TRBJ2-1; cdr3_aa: CASGLVLSGRLDEQFF